A selection of T cell receptor beta chains follows, all from one sample in a study of blood T cell repertoires in COVID-19. Data came from immunoSEQ multiplex PCR; TCRdb stores just in-frame clones and leaves some out. The repertoire holds under 300,000 clones, roughly 89% seen once, with approximately 9% in the top ten. The sample was PBMCs or T cells enriched from blood (not recorded which). The receptor source for this set is a man aged 35-49 years who had recovered from COVID-19. Both conserved end residues are part of each CDR3. The order of the fields is clone size, J gene, V gene, D gene, CDR3 protein, CDR3 DNA. A D gene is named only where the DNA matches it firmly. Not every row has a clone size; where given, it reads once, few, many or a size class.

>once|TRBJ1-5|TRBV27|TRBD1
CASRKGQGDQPQHF
TGTGCCAGCAGGAAGGGACAGGGAGATCAGCCCCAGCATTTT
>NA|TRBJ2-3|TRBV7-6|TRBD2
CASSFDIAGITDTQYF
TGTGCCAGCAGCTTTGACATAGCGGGAATAACAGATACGCAGTATTTT
>NA|TRBJ2-1|TRBV5-1|NA
CASSPGVTYNEQFF
TGCGCCAGCAGCCCAGGGGTTACCTACAATGAGCAGTTCTTC
>NA|TRBJ2-3|TRBV30|NA
CAYQRSLLTKSTDTQYF
TGTGCCTATCAACGTTCCCTACTAACCAAGAGCACAGATACGCAGTATTTT
>NA|TRBJ2-7|TRBV4-1|NA
CASSLRTGTYYEQYF
TGCGCCAGCAGCCTCAGAACCGGGACATACTACGAGCAGTACTTC
>NA|TRBJ2-1|TRBV19|TRBD2
CASSIGGGAFYNEQFF
TGTGCCAGTAGTATCGGCGGGGGGGCGTTCTACAATGAGCAGTTCTTC
>NA|TRBJ1-1|TRBV19|NA
CASSIWGRDTEAFF
TGTGCCAGTAGTATATGGGGCCGGGACACTGAAGCTTTCTTT
>NA|TRBJ1-5|TRBV28|TRBD1
CASRPRGMTGFNQPQHF
TGTGCCAGCAGGCCCCGCGGGATGACAGGGTTCAATCAGCCCCAGCATTTT
>NA|TRBJ1-2|TRBV7-8|NA
CASSLGRAGYGYTF
TGTGCCAGCAGCTTAGGCAGGGCCGGCTATGGCTACACCTTC
>NA|TRBJ1-5|TRBV3-1/TRBV3-2|NA
CASSQGLHSNQPQHF
TGTGCCAGCAGCCAAGGACTTCATAGCAATCAGCCCCAGCATTTT
>NA|TRBJ2-5|TRBV6-1|TRBD2
CASSQGGAGGGTQYF
TGTGCCAGCAGTCAGGGAGGTGCGGGCGGGGGGACCCAGTACTTC
>NA|TRBJ2-3|TRBV11-2|NA
CASSSTPLIPGSTDTQYF
TGTGCCAGCAGCTCCACCCCATTGATACCGGGAAGCACAGATACGCAGTATTTT
>NA|TRBJ2-5|TRBV3-1/TRBV3-2|TRBD2
CASSHKTGQTSGRVSGETQYF
TGTGCCAGCAGCCACAAGACAGGTCAGACTAGCGGGAGGGTTTCGGGAGAGACCCAGTACTTC
>once|TRBJ2-1|TRBV2|NA
CASSAASGEQFF
TGTGCCAGCAGTGCCGCCAGCGGGGAGCAGTTCTTC
>NA|TRBJ1-6|TRBV19|NA
CASSLSYNSPLHF
TGTGCCAGTAGTCTCTCCTATAATTCACCCCTCCACTTT
>NA|TRBJ2-6|TRBV28|NA
CASSWGGVSGANVLTF
TGTGCCAGCAGTTGGGGAGGAGTTTCTGGGGCCAACGTCCTGACTTTC
>NA|TRBJ2-1|TRBV3-1/TRBV3-2|NA
CASSRPGYEQFF
TGTGCCAGCAGCCGCCCGGGGTATGAGCAGTTCTTC
>NA|TRBJ2-7|TRBV6-5|NA
CASRASSYEQYF
TGTGCCAGCAGGGCATCGTCCTACGAGCAGTACTTC
>NA|TRBJ1-2|TRBV7-3|TRBD1
CASSLIADRKLYGYTF
TGTGCCAGCAGCTTAATTGCGGACAGGAAACTATATGGCTACACCTTC
>NA|TRBJ2-7|TRBV6-1|TRBD1
CASSEFFSKPGQIVSYEQYF
TGTGCCAGCAGTGAATTCTTCTCCAAGCCGGGACAGATAGTCTCCTACGAGCAGTACTTC
>NA|TRBJ2-2|TRBV5-4|NA
CASNPGLNTGELFF
TGTGCCAGCAACCCCGGACTGAACACCGGGGAGCTGTTTTTT
>NA|TRBJ1-5|TRBV19|NA
CASRATGLSNQPQHF
TGTGCCAGTAGGGCTACGGGATTAAGCAATCAGCCCCAGCATTTT
>NA|TRBJ1-4|TRBV20-1|TRBD1
CSASQTGGEEKLFF
TGCAGTGCTAGTCAAACAGGGGGCGAGGAAAAACTGTTTTTT
>NA|TRBJ2-1|TRBV28|TRBD2
CASSLLTSGRYEQFF
TGTGCCAGCAGTTTATTAACTAGCGGGAGGTATGAGCAGTTCTTC
>once|TRBJ2-5|TRBV4-2|TRBD2
CASSLRSGRAQETQYF
TGTGCCAGCAGCCTCCGTAGCGGGAGAGCTCAAGAGACCCAGTACTTC
>NA|TRBJ2-2|TRBV16|NA
CASSRSGPIGTGELFF
TGTGCCAGCAGCCGCTCAGGCCCCATAGGCACCGGGGAGCTGTTTTTT
>NA|TRBJ1-3|TRBV6-5|NA
CASSYSIVSSGNTIYF
TGTGCCAGCAGTTACTCGATAGTTTCATCTGGAAACACCATATATTTT
>NA|TRBJ2-7|TRBV10-2|NA
CASSESLREQYF
TGCGCCAGCAGTGAGTCTTTGAGGGAGCAGTACTTC
>NA|TRBJ2-2|TRBV2|TRBD2
CASSALAGVTGELFF
TGTGCCAGCAGCGCCCTAGCGGGAGTGACCGGGGAGCTGTTTTTT
>NA|TRBJ2-7|TRBV6-6|TRBD2
CASTTLSGSSYEQYF
TGTGCCAGCACCACCTTAAGCGGGAGCTCCTACGAGCAGTACTTC
>NA|TRBJ2-1|TRBV28|TRBD1
CASTGAINNEQFF
TGTGCCAGTACAGGGGCAATCAACAATGAGCAGTTCTTC
>NA|TRBJ2-4|TRBV6-2/TRBV6-3|NA
CASSYEVGLAKNIQYF
TGTGCCAGCAGTTATGAGGTGGGACTAGCCAAAAACATTCAGTACTTC
>NA|TRBJ1-2|TRBV6-1|TRBD1
CASSEGDRGFSYTF
TGTGCCAGCAGTGAAGGTGACAGGGGGTTTAGCTACACCTTC
>NA|TRBJ2-3|TRBV2|NA
CASSEDLTDTQYF
TGTGCCAGCAGCGAGGATTTGACAGATACGCAGTATTTT
>NA|TRBJ2-3|TRBV11-3|NA
CASSLEGGGGTDTQYF
TGTGCCAGCAGCTTAGAGGGCGGCGGGGGCACAGATACGCAGTATTTT
>NA|TRBJ1-1|TRBV19|NA
CATSGGWGTEAFF
TGTGCCACCTCCGGGGGTTGGGGCACTGAAGCTTTCTTT
>NA|TRBJ1-2|TRBV3-1/TRBV3-2|NA
CASSQAGDLGYTF
TGTGCCAGCAGCCAAGCAGGTGATCTCGGCTACACCTTC
>NA|TRBJ2-2|TRBV9|NA
CASSVGVGAFGGELFF
TGTGCCAGCAGCGTAGGGGTAGGGGCTTTTGGCGGGGAGCTGTTTTTT
>NA|TRBJ2-7|TRBV27|NA
CASSLMASLLYEQYF
TGTGCCAGCAGTTTAATGGCTAGCCTTCTCTACGAGCAGTACTTC
>NA|TRBJ1-1|TRBV11-3|NA
CALGRKNTEAFF
TGTGCCCTGGGGCGAAAGAACACTGAAGCTTTCTTT
>NA|TRBJ1-1|TRBV7-9|NA
CASSLAGRTEAFF
TGTGCCAGCAGCTTAGCAGGGAGGACTGAAGCTTTCTTT
>NA|TRBJ1-5|TRBV27|NA
CATRRGGVSNQPQHF
TGTGCCACCCGCCGGGGGGGTGTTAGCAATCAGCCCCAGCATTTT
>NA|TRBJ2-1|TRBV7-9|NA
CASSSIRDIIDEQFF
TGTGCCAGCAGCTCAATCCGGGACATTATCGATGAGCAGTTCTTC
>NA|TRBJ2-7|TRBV3-1/TRBV3-2|NA
CASSQGTSGVSYEQYF
TGTGCCAGCAGCCAAGGCACATCAGGGGTCTCCTACGAGCAGTACTTC
>NA|TRBJ1-4|TRBV19|TRBD1
CASSDIGQGAGEKLFF
TGTGCCAGTAGCGATATTGGACAGGGGGCCGGTGAAAAACTGTTTTTT
>NA|TRBJ1-2|TRBV28|NA
CASRTAGTPTWGYTF
TGTGCCAGCAGGACTGCCGGGACACCCACTTGGGGCTACACCTTC
>NA|TRBJ2-5|TRBV6-1|NA
CASSPYQETQYF
TGTGCCAGCAGCCCGTACCAAGAGACCCAGTACTTC
>NA|TRBJ2-2|TRBV4-3|TRBD1
CASSQSRQGRTGELFF
TGCGCCAGCAGCCAGTCCAGACAGGGCAGGACCGGGGAGCTGTTTTTT
>NA|TRBJ2-1|TRBV7-9|TRBD2
CAAGRGAYNEQFF
TGTGCCGCCGGGCGGGGGGCCTACAATGAGCAGTTCTTC
>NA|TRBJ2-3|TRBV27|TRBD2
CASSPRLAGGTDTQYF
TGTGCCAGCAGTCCCCGCCTAGCGGGGGGCACAGATACGCAGTATTTT
>NA|TRBJ2-2|TRBV6-5|NA
CASSKDMNTGELFF
TGTGCCAGCAGCAAGGACATGAACACCGGGGAGCTGTTTTTT
>NA|TRBJ2-3|TRBV2|TRBD2
CASSVLAGGPDTQYF
TGTGCCAGCAGTGTTCTAGCGGGGGGTCCAGATACGCAGTATTTT
>NA|TRBJ2-1|TRBV24-1|TRBD2
CATSAQGPAGRYNEQFF
TGTGCCACCAGTGCCCAAGGCCCAGCGGGAAGATACAATGAGCAGTTCTTC
>NA|TRBJ2-1|TRBV6-4|TRBD2
CASSPRLAGPYNEQFF
TGTGCCAGCAGTCCTCGCCTAGCGGGACCCTACAATGAGCAGTTCTTC